The clone carrying this T cell receptor (beta chain) has a count of ten or more. CDR3 length: 15 residues. The V gene's germline CDR1 is MDHEN and CDR2 SYDVKM. V was clipped by 5 bases and J by 6 bases; unmatched bases: 8. The authors' processing: Amplifying reference gene primers gave estimates of nucleated cell counts. Sequenced by immunoSEQ multiplex PCR; TCRdb stores in-frame clones only, minus some. V, J and clone size reflect that table, while D and trimming were determined from the DNA. Altogether about 330,000 clones are present, approximately 88% being singletons, with the ten largest covering roughly a tenth. The data were taken from a study of blood T cell repertoires in COVID-19. Study overall: The study drew acute and convalescent COVID-19 samples from the United States, Italy and Spain. From T cells, B-cell-depleted T cells, or PBMCs came the material, which was cDNA or gDNA.

Seattle enrolled patients during active infection and tracked them longitudinally. The chain combines TRBV28 with TRBJ2-1; 9 nucleotides agree with TRBD2. This clonotype was sampled from a man aged 30-40 years with COVID-19, enrolled during active disease. Source material: peripheral blood. This CDR3 is CASSLTGTSRNEQFF. The CDR3 DNA reads as TGTGCCAGCAGTCTCACCGGGACTAGCCGCAATGAGCAGTTCTTC.